The TCR beta chain under discussion was sequenced for a study of blood T cell repertoires in COVID-19. At the level of the study: Sites across the United States, Italy and Spain contributed samples from acute and convalescent COVID-19. Nucleic acid was either cDNA or gDNA, and it came from T cells, B-cell-depleted T cells, or PBMCs.

V was pared by 5 bases and J by 0 bases, with 16 bases between. Germline V gene data show CDR1 as MNHNY and CDR2 as SVGAGI (reference sequence). This CDR3 has 16 residues. Per the original methods: Cell counts per sample came from amplifying reference gene primers. Sequencing used immunoSEQ multiplex PCR; TCRdb keeps in-frame clones, though not all of them. V, J and clone size are taken as reported in that table, and D and trimming were inferred from the DNA itself. This sample has roughly 180,000 clones, with about 85% found just once. This sequence joins TRBV6-6 and TRBJ1-1; maybe TRBD1 (6 bases). Specimen: peripheral blood. The sequence derives from a woman in her fifties or sixties with acute or convalescent COVID-19. The DNA of the CDR3 is TGTGCCAGCAGTAAAACCGGGACAACCATGAACACTGAAGCTTTCTTT. It is translated as CASSKTGTTMNTEAFF.